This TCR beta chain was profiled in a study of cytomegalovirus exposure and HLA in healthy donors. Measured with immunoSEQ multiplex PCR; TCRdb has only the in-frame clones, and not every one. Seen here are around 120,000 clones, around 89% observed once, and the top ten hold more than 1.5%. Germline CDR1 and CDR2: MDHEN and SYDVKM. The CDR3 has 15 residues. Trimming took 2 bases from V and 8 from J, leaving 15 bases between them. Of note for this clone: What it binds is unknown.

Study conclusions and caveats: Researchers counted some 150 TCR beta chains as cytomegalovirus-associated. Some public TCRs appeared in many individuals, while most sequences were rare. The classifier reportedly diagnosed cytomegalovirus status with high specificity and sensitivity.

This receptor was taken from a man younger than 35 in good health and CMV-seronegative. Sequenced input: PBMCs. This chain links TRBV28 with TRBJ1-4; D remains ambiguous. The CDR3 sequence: CASSLGRRGREKLFF. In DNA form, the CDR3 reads TGTGCCAGCAGTTTAGGTCGCCGGGGTAGGGAAAAACTGTTTTTT.